This T cell receptor beta chain derives from a study of PD-L1 blockade in urothelial cancer. Overall study: At some point between 2012 and 2014, patients got going on atezolizumab, taking 1,200 mg intravenously every 3 weeks. About 85% of the roughly 29 patients were men whose urothelial cancer was bladder-origin.

PCRs were each spiked with synthetic TCR analog templates. TCRdb keeps only in-frame clones here, not all; method: immunoSEQ multiplex PCR. The sample shows around 130,000 clones, 65% to 85% of them seen only once. Time point reported: pretreatment peripheral blood. Germline CDR1 GTSNPN, CDR2 SVGIG (reference sequence). After removal of 5 bases from V and 6 bases from J, the junction contained 4 bases not matched to a gene. The CDR3 loop spans 13 amino acids. The starting material was PBMCs, obtained around atezolizumab (anti-PD-L1) treatment. The TCR comes from a man over 45 with urothelial cancer. This chain connects TRBV30 to TRBJ2-2; 9 nucleotides match TRBD2. The CDR3 DNA is TGTGCCTGGGGACCTAGCGGGGCCGGGGAGCTGTTTTTT. Translated, it gives CAWGPSGAGELFF.